One and the same sample provided the 2 T cell receptor beta chains below, sequenced in a study of T cells in Graves' hyperthyroidism and ophthalmopathy. Template material for amplifying TCR beta CDR3 regions consisted of RNA transcripts. RT-PCR in the first round (using the HTBI primer set) targeted the TCR CDR3. MiXCR was run by TCRdb on the multiplex PCR reads, yielding one entry per CDR3 protein. The sample lists about 380,000 distinct CDR3 sequences, approximately 17% occurring once. The sample was blood. All receptors come from a man between 18 and 35 years old with Graves' ophthalmopathy.

This clonotype was recorded a few times. This chain uses TRBV4-1 with TRBJ1-4, with D hard to call. The CDR3 spans 13 residues. Trimming removed 6 bases at V and 3 bases at J, with 8 bases between. Germline V gene lookup returns CDR1 MGHRA and CDR2 YSYEKL. CDR3 DNA: TGCGCCAGCAGGAGTCGGGCTAATGAAAAACTGTTTTTT. Translated: CASRSRANEKLFF.

The J gene is TRBJ2-7, the V gene TRBV7-9; 11 positions match TRBD1. Germline V gene lookup returns CDR1 SEHNR and CDR2 FQNEAQ (reference sequence). The V gene end was trimmed by 1 base and the J gene end by 0 bases; junction bases not matched to a gene: 14. The CDR3 is made up of 20 amino acids. CDR3 DNA sequence: TGTGCCAGCAGCTTAGTTGGGATTGGGGACAGGGGGTTGTTCTCCTACGAGCAGTACTTC. Protein: CASSLVGIGDRGLFSYEQYF.